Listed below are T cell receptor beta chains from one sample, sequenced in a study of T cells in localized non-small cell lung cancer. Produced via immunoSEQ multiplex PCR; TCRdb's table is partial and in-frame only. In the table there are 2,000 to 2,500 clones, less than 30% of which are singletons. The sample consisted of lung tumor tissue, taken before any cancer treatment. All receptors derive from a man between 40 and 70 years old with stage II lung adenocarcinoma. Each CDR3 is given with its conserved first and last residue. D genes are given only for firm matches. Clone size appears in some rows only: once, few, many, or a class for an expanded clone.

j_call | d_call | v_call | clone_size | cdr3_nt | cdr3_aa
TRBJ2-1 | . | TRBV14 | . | TGTGCCAGCAGCTTTTCCGGCGCGGGAATGGATGAGCAGTTCTTC | CASSFSGAGMDEQFF
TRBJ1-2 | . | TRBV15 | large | TGTGCCACCAGCAGGGGAGACAGGAGTAACTATGGCTACACCTTC | CATSRGDRSNYGYTF
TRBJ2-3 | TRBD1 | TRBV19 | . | TGTGCCAGTAGTAGGGGAGGAGCCGTCGGATTGACAGGGGGCACAGATACGCAGTATTTT | CASSRGGAVGLTGGTDTQYF
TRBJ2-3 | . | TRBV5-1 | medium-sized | TGCGCCAGCAGCTTGGCAAGGGAGACAGATACGCAGTATTTT | CASSLARETDTQYF
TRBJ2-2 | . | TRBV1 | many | TGCGCCAGCAGCCAAGTCATCCACACCGGGGAGCTGTTTTTT | CASSQVIHTGELFF
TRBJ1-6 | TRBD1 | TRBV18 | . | TGTGCCAGCTCACCCCTGGGACAGGGGGATAATTCACCCCTCCACTTT | CASSPLGQGDNSPLHF
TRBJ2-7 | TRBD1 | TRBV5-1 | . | TGCGCCAGCAGAAGAGGGACAGGGTTAAACGAGCAGTACTTC | CASRRGTGLNEQYF
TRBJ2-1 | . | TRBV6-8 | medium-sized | TGTGCCAGCGGGAAGGGGTGGATCGACAATGAGCAGTTCTTC | CASGKGWIDNEQFF
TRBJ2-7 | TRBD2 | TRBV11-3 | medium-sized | TGTGCCAGCAGCTTAGGGACTAGCGGGGGATTTTACGAGCAGTACTTC | CASSLGTSGGFYEQYF
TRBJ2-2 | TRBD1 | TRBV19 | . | TGTGCCAGTAGTATCCGAGACAGGGACCACCTATTGAACACCGGGGAGCTGTTTTTT | CASSIRDRDHLLNTGELFF
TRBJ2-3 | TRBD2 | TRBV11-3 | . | TGTGCCAGCAGCTTAAGGAGCGGGGGTGATACGCAGTATTTT | CASSLRSGGDTQYF
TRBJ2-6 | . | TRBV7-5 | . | TGTGCCAGCAGCTATCCAACACAAAGTCGGGCCAACGTCCTGACTTTC | CASSYPTQSRANVLTF
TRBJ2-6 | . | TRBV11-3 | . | TGTGCCAGCAGCGCGACGCAGGGGACTGGGGCCAACGTCCTGACTTTC | CASSATQGTGANVLTF
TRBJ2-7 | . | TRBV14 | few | TGTGCCAGCAGCCAGATCGGTTCGGGAGAGCAGTACTTC | CASSQIGSGEQYF
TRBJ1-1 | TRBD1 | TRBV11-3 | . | TGTGCCAGCAGCTTGGTTTTAGGACAGGGGACTGAAGCTTTCTTT | CASSLVLGQGTEAFF
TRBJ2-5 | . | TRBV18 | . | TGTGCCAGCTCACTCCGGGACGCCGAGACCCAGTACTTC | CASSLRDAETQYF
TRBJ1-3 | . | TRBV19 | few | TGTGCCAGTAGTATAAGCCCGGGAAACACCATATATTTT | CASSISPGNTIYF
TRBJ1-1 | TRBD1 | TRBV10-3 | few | TGTGCCATCAGTGAGGACTACAGGGGAAGGGGTGAAGCTTTCTTT | CAISEDYRGRGEAFF
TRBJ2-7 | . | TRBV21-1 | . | TGTGCCAGCAGCGTAGGGGAAAGCGGCATATACGAGCAGTACTTC | CASSVGESGIYEQYF
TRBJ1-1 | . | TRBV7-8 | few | TGTGCCAGCAGCTTCAACAAGGGGTTGGTAGCTTTCTTT | CASSFNKGLVAFF
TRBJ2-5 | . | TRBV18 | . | TGTGCCAGCTCATCCGCCATAGGGGGCCAAGAGACCCAGTACTTC | CASSSAIGGQETQYF
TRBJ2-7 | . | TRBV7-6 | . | TGTGCCAGCAGCTTGCGACAGGGAGGGTCCTACGAGCAGTACTTC | CASSLRQGGSYEQYF
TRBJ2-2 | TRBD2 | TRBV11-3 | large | TGTGCCAGCAGCCCGAGACTAGCGGGCGGGGAGCTGTTTTTT | CASSPRLAGGELFF
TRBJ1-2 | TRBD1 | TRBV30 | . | TGTGCCTGGACAGGGACAGGGTGGTACTATGGCTACACCTTC | CAWTGTGWYYGYTF
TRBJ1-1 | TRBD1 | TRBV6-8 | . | TGTGCCAGCAGTGAGAACTTTCTTCAGGGGGGGTACACTGAAGCTTTCTTT | CASSENFLQGGYTEAFF
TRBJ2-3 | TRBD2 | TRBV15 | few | TGTGCCACCAGCAGAGGGGCTAGCGGCGGGGATACGCAGTATTTT | CATSRGASGGDTQYF
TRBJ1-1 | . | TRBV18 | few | TGTGCCAGCTCATCCGCAACGGAACAGACTGAAGCTTTCTTT | CASSSATEQTEAFF
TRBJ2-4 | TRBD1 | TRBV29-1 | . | TGCAGCGTTGATGAAACAGGGGGTGGGATCTCTCAGTACTTC | CSVDETGGGISQYF
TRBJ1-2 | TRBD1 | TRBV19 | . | TGTGCCAGTAGTAGAATGCCCCAGGGGGACTACACCTTC | CASSRMPQGDYTF
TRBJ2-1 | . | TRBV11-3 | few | TGTGCCAGCAGCCCACGGGGAGCCGACTACAATGAGCAGTTCTTC | CASSPRGADYNEQFF
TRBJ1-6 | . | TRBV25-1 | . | TGTGCCAGCAGTGGTCTCGGGAGTTCACCCCTCCACTTT | CASSGLGSSPLHF
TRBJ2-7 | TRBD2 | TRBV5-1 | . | TGCGCCAGCAGCTTGGAGGGACTAGCGGATTTCGAGCAGTACTTC | CASSLEGLADFEQYF
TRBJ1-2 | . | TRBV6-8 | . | TGTGCCAGCGCTCCAGTAAGACCTGACTACTATGGCTACACCTTC | CASAPVRPDYYGYTF
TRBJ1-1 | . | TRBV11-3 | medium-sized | TGTGCCAGCAGCTTAGAACCGGGGTCTGGGGAAGCTTTCTTT | CASSLEPGSGEAFF
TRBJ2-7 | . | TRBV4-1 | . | TGCGCCAGCAGCCTGACAGTTACCTACGAGCAGTACTTC | CASSLTVTYEQYF
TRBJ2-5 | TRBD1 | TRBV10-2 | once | TGCGCCAGCAGGGGGACAGTCCAAGAGACCCAGTACTTC | CASRGTVQETQYF
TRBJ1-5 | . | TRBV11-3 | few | TGTGCCAGCAGCCCGGGAGAGGGGGGCAATCAGCCCCAGCATTTT | CASSPGEGGNQPQHF
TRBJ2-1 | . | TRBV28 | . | TGTGCCTCATCACTCCAGGGACCCTACAATGAGCAGTTCTTC | CASSLQGPYNEQFF